The clone carrying this T cell receptor (beta chain) occurred a few times. The antigen is not known. Germline V gives CDR1 KGHDR, CDR2 SFDVKD. V lost 5 bases, J lost 2 bases, and 11 bases lay in between. The CDR3 has 14 residues. These data originate in a study of T cell repertoires in cytomegalovirus infection. Study details: CMV epitopes in the study were HLA-C-restricted (recently identified) and HLA-B-restricted (well studied). Signatures in public TCR beta sequences pointed to both CMV infection and matching HLA type. Overall study results and limits: Cumulated frequencies of public TCR beta families served to identify carriers of CMV plus the relevant HLA. The response measured ex vivo was dominated by TCR beta clonotypes (HLA-C-restricted and CMV-specific).

TCRdb fed the reads into MiXCR, producing one record per CDR3 protein. The profile shows approximately 990,000 distinct CDR3 sequences, approximately 31% of them singletons. This specimen was cultured CD8+ T cells from PBMCs, taken from culture after CMV antigen stimulation. This receptor was obtained from a human donor in good health (CMV status not recorded). Some clones in this sample may be carry-over from other donors' samples. The chain couples TRBV24-1 to TRBJ1-2, with D possibly matching TRBD1 (5 bases). CDR3 sequence: CATSGTGGNYGYTF. CDR3 sequence (DNA): TGTGCCACCAGTGGAACAGGAGGAAACTATGGCTACACCTTC.